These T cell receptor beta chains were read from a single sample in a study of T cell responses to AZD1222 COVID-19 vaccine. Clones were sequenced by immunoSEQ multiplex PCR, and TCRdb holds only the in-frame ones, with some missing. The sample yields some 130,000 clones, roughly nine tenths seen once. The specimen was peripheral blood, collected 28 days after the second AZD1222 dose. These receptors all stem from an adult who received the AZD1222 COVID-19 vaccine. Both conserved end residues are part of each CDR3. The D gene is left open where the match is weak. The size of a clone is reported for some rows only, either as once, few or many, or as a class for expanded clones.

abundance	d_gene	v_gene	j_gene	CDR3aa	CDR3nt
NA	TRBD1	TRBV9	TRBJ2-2	CASSDAGTAETGELFF	TGTGCCAGCAGCGACGCCGGGACAGCCGAAACCGGGGAGCTGTTTTTT
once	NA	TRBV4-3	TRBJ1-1	CASSQGQGRTEAFF	TGCGCCAGCAGCCAAGGCCAGGGGAGAACTGAAGCTTTCTTT
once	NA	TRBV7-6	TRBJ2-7	CASSPYYEQYF	TGTGCCAGCAGCCCTTACTACGAGCAGTACTTC
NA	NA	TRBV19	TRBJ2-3	CASCRRAGNTQYF	TGTGCCAGTTGTCGCAGGGCTGGCAATACGCAGTATTTT
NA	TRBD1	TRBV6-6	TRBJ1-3	CASSGTGGTNTIYF	TGTGCCAGCAGTGGGACAGGGGGCACAAACACCATATATTTT
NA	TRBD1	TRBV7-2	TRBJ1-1	CASSLEDRGFKAFF	TGTGCCAGCAGCCTAGAGGACAGGGGTTTTAAAGCTTTCTTT
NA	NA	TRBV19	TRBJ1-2	CASSTPSSGGYTF	TGTGCCAGTAGTACCCCCTCCTCTGGTGGCTACACCTTC
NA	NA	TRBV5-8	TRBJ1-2	CASSLPGAAYGYTF	TGTGCCAGCAGCTTGCCAGGGGCGGCCTATGGCTACACCTTC
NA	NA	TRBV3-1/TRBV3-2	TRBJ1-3	CASSPGLDTIYF	TGTGCCAGCAGTCCAGGGTTGGACACCATATATTTT
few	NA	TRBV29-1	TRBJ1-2	CSVETAGYGYTF	TGCAGCGTTGAAACGGCCGGCTATGGCTACACCTTC
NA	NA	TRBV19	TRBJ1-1	CGGGQLNTEAFF	TGTGGTGGGGGCCAACTTAACACTGAAGCTTTCTTT